The 16 T cell receptor beta chains presented below share a single source sample, sequenced in a study of OX40 agonist ivuxolimab in advanced cancers. Clones were read by immunoSEQ multiplex PCR, and TCRdb kept only the in-frame ones, dropping some. The sample lists 90,000 to 100,000 clones; about four fifths were seen once. The sample in question was CD4+ or CD8+ T cells sorted from blood, obtained in a trial of the OX40 agonist ivuxolimab. The source of these receptors is an adult with an advanced solid tumor such as melanoma, head and neck, liver or kidney cancer.

This chain links TRBV9 with TRBJ2-1; the match to TRBD2 covers 13 bases. Germline V gene sequence: CDR1 SGDLS, CDR2 YYNGEE. The junction had 6 bases not matched to a gene; V was cut back by 2 bases and J by 4 bases. This CDR3 spans 17 amino acids. In DNA form, the CDR3 reads TGTGCCAGCAGCGTGGGGGGACTAGCGGGGAAATACAATGAGCAGTTCTTC. Protein sequence: CASSVGGLAGKYNEQFF.

The chain is built from TRBV6-5 and TRBJ2-5, with D hard to call. Germline V gene lookup returns CDR1 MNHEY and CDR2 SVGAGI. CDR3 length equals 12 residues. V was pared by 2 bases and J by 4 bases, with 5 bases between. The DNA of the CDR3 is TGTGCCAGCAGTTACGTCCGAGAGACCCAGTACTTC. It specifies CASSYVRETQYF.

The rearrangement links TRBV7-2 to TRBJ2-1; weak D call: TRBD1 (5 bases). The germline V and J ends were trimmed by 2 bases and 4 bases, with 6 bases remaining between them. From germline, CDR1 is SGHTA and CDR2 FQGNSA. There are 13 residues in the CDR3. The CDR3 loop is CASSLRQYNEQFF. CDR3 DNA: TGTGCCAGCAGCTTACGACAGTACAATGAGCAGTTCTTC.

The chain uses TRBV4-2 and TRBJ2-7; D remains ambiguous. The V end was cut by 4 bases, the J end by 4 bases, with 5 bases between. Per germline, CDR1 LGHNA and CDR2 YNFKEQ. This CDR3 has 11 amino acids. The CDR3 spells CASSRYYEQYF. The CDR3 nucleotides read TGTGCCAGCAGCCGTTATTACGAGCAGTACTTC.

The chain couples TRBV7-2 to TRBJ2-1, with 8 nucleotides matching TRBD1. Trimming took 4 bases from V and 6 from J; bases not matched to a gene: 11. Germline V gene sequence: CDR1 SGHTA, CDR2 FQGNSA. The CDR3 totals 16 residues. The CDR3 region has the DNA TGTGCCAGCAGCTCCCAGGGGGCCATCTTTATCAATGAGCAGTTCTTC. This translates into CASSSQGAIFINEQFF.

This chain connects TRBV11-2 to TRBJ1-6; D possibly corresponds to TRBD1 (6 bases). The CDR3 is 18 amino acids. The germline gives CDR1 SGHAT, CDR2 FQNNGV. Trimming shortened V by 2 bases and J by 0 bases, and 14 bases separated the two germline ends. This chain's CDR3 is CASSLRSSGVSYNSPLHF. CDR3 bases: TGTGCCAGCAGCTTAAGGTCGTCAGGGGTCTCCTATAATTCACCCCTCCACTTT.

The chain joins TRBV5-1 to TRBJ2-7; 7 bases are shared with TRBD1. With 7 bases clipped from V and 6 bases from J, the junction kept 7 bases outside the gene matches. Germline values: CDR1 SGHRS, CDR2 YFSETQ. The CDR3 is made up of 12 amino acids. CDR3 in DNA: TGCGCCAGCGGGCCAGGGGGTCGCGAGCAGTACTTC. The encoded protein is CASGPGGREQYF.

The gene calls are TRBV28 and TRBJ1-2; no clear D gene. Trimming took off 5 bases at V and 2 bases at J, with 12 bases between the two ends. This CDR3 is built from 14 residues. CDR1 and CDR2 (germline): MDHEN, SYDVKM. This chain's CDR3 is CASSLLGGNYGYTF. CDR3 nucleotides: TGTGCCAGCAGTCTCCTGGGAGGAAACTATGGCTACACCTTC.

CDR3 sequence reads: CASSSTSGKLYEQYF. The CDR3 bases are TGTGCCAGCAGCTCGACTAGCGGGAAATTGTACGAGCAGTACTTC. The J gene is TRBJ2-7, the V gene TRBV7-9, with 11 bases that match TRBD2. The germline V gene encodes CDR1 SEHNR and CDR2 FQNEAQ (reference sequence). With V trimmed by 4 bases and J by 4 bases, 6 bases remained unmatched. The CDR3 is made up of 15 amino acids.

The CDR3 DNA follows: TGTGCCAGCAGCCTCACGAGGGCGGCTGGAAACACCATATATTTT. Translated: CASSLTRAAGNTIYF. This chain joins TRBV9 and TRBJ1-3; D ambiguous. V was trimmed by 4 bases and J by 2 bases, leaving 13 bases between them. Germline V gene lookup returns CDR1 SGDLS and CDR2 YYNGEE. The CDR3 extends over 15 amino acids.

The gene calls are TRBV7-2 and TRBJ1-3; a weak D match, TRBD1 (6 bases). CDR1 is SGHTA and CDR2 is FQGNSA in the germline V gene. The CDR3 is 16 amino acids. The V end lost 0 bases, the J end lost 3 bases, and 12 bases lay between the germline ends. In DNA form, the CDR3 reads TGTGCCAGCAGCTTAGCGGGGGGCGCGAGTGGAAACACCATATATTTT. Its protein product is CASSLAGGASGNTIYF.

This clone has just a few counts. CDR3: CASSPGQDYGYTF. CDR3 DNA: TGTGCCAGCAGCCCGGGACAGGACTATGGCTACACCTTC. The V call is TRBV4-2, the J call TRBJ1-2, with 8 bases matching TRBD1. Germline CDR1 is LGHNA and CDR2 is YNFKEQ. CDR3 length equals 13 residues. The V gene end was trimmed by 4 bases and the J gene end by 3 bases; junction bases not matched to a gene: 1.

This clone was detected once. The chain joins TRBV7-2 to TRBJ2-3; TRBD2 might be the D (6 bases). Germline CDR1 SGHTA, CDR2 FQGNSA. This CDR3 is 15 amino acids long. The germline V and J ends were trimmed by 6 bases and 6 bases, with 19 bases remaining between them. The CDR3 spells CASRAAIGRRDTQYF. Written as DNA, the CDR3 is TGTGCCAGCAGGGCTGCAATCGGGAGACGCGATACGCAGTATTTT.

The V gene is TRBV28, the J gene TRBJ2-7; 14 bases are a match to TRBD2. Germline CDR1 MDHEN, CDR2 SYDVKM. The ends lost 5 bases at V and 1 base at J; junction bases unmatched: 13. The CDR3 is 19 amino acids. The CDR3 nucleotides are TGTGCCAGCAGTCCTTATCTTGGGACTAGCGGGAGACGGTCCTACGAGCAGTACTTC. Translated: CASSPYLGTSGRRSYEQYF.

This clone occurred once. The CDR3 here is CASSDPSSNTIYF. The CDR3 DNA reads as TGTGCCAGCAGCGACCCTAGTTCCAACACCATATATTTT. The chain couples TRBV7-2 to TRBJ1-3; no clear D. Trimming shortened V by 5 bases and J by 7 bases, and 12 bases separated the two germline ends. CDR1 and CDR2 (germline): SGHTA, FQGNSA. The CDR3 is 13 residues long.

The genes are TRBV9 and TRBJ1-2; 8 bases line up with TRBD1. CDR1 is SGDLS, CDR2 YYNGEE, per germline. The V and J ends lost 1 base and 10 bases, in that order; junction bases with no gene match: 12. The length of the CDR3 is 15 residues. CDR3 sequence reads: CASSVSSGQVRDYTF. The CDR3 bases are TGTGCCAGCAGCGTAAGCTCGGGACAGGTCCGAGACTACACCTTC.